The clone carrying this TCR beta chain was seen a single time. Its antigen is not known. Constant-region reverse primers amplified full-length variable regions, followed by semi-nested Nested Universal Primer A PCR. TCRdb re-derived calls from the 5' RACE reads in MiXCR, one entry per CDR3 protein. The sample contains 50,000 to 80,000 distinct CDR3 sequences, approximately 23% of which appear only once. CDR1 is SGHRS, CDR2 YFSETQ, per germline. The CDR3 is 14 residues long. V was pared by 4 bases and J by 0 bases, with 10 bases between. Memory CD4+ T cells were sorted as CD4+CD45RO+CD25- cells. Study-wide results and caveats: Tumor memory CD4+ T cell TCR gene usage clustered with blood and lymph node memory CD4+ cells and lymph node naive CD4+ cells.

Material: memory CD4+ T cells sorted from a lymph node. Stated subset: memory CD4+ T cells, CD4+CD45RO+CD25-. The clonotype originates from a female donor with breast cancer. The chain has TRBV5-1 and TRBJ1-1; D gene uncertain. CDR3 amino acids: CASSPIGLNTEAFF. The CDR3 nucleotides read TGCGCCAGCAGCCCAATAGGCTTGAACACTGAAGCTTTCTTT.